The 30 T cell receptor beta chains below were found in one sample sequenced in a study of blood T cell repertoires in COVID-19. The table came from immunoSEQ multiplex PCR; TCRdb's copy has only in-frame clones and leaves some out. The table lists under 35,000 clones, 85% to 90% of them singletons, with roughly an eighth in the top ten. The sample taken for sequencing was peripheral blood. These receptors were collected from a man aged 65 to 79 with active COVID-19.

This clone showed up just a few times. The chain couples TRBV4-3 to TRBJ1-1; D perhaps matches TRBD1 (6 bases). Germline V gene lookup returns CDR1 LGHNA and CDR2 YSLEER. The length of the CDR3 is 15 residues. V lost 0 bases and J lost 2, with 10 bases in between. CDR3 coding DNA: TGCGCCAGCAGCCAAGATTTAGGGGGAAACACTGAAGCTTTCTTT. Amino acids: CASSQDLGGNTEAFF.

This clone was picked up one time. The rearrangement uses TRBV20-1 and TRBJ2-7, with D possibly matching TRBD2 (5 bases). Germline assignment: CDR1 DFQATT and CDR2 SNEGSKA (reference sequence). This CDR3 has 15 amino acids. V was cut by 3 bases and J by 4 bases, with 19 bases left in between. Here the CDR3 DNA reads TGCAGTGCTAGTGTTCCGGGAAGGTTAGATTACGAGCAGTACTTC. It specifies CSASVPGRLDYEQYF.

This chain's CDR3 is CASSELAGGWTKNIQYF. CDR3 in DNA: TGTGCCAGCTCAGAGTTAGCGGGAGGATGGACCAAAAACATTCAGTACTTC. The chain couples TRBV28 to TRBJ2-4, with TRBD2 matching over 10 bases. V trimming: 8 bases; J trimming: 2 bases; junction bases outside the gene matches: 12. Germline CDR1 reads MDHEN; CDR2 reads SYDVKM. The CDR3 has 17 amino acids.

The chain employs TRBV4-3 and TRBJ2-5, with 11 nucleotides matching TRBD2. The CDR3 runs 15 residues. J lost 5 bases, V lost 5 bases, and 7 bases had no gene match. The germline CDR1 and CDR2 sequences are LGHNA and YSLEER. CDR3 amino acids: CASSAGTSGRETQYF. The CDR3 DNA reads TGCGCCAGCAGCGCCGGGACTAGCGGTAGGGAGACCCAGTACTTC.

This clone was seen only once. This chain uses TRBV18 with TRBJ2-1; TRBD1 matches 10 bases. Germline values: CDR1 KGHSH, CDR2 LQKENI. The J segment lost 10 bases and the V segment lost 4 bases, leaving 10 bases of the junction unmatched. The CDR3 is 15 amino acids. CDR3: CASSLIKTGQGEQFF. CDR3 sequence (DNA): TGTGCCAGCTCACTCATCAAAACGGGACAGGGGGAGCAGTTCTTC. The variable domain in full, completed from reference TRBV18 and TRBJ2-1, reads NAGVMQNPRHLVRRRGQEARLRCSPMKGHSHVYWYRQLPEEGLKFMVYLQKENIIDESGMPKERFSAEFPKEGPSILRIQQVVRGDSAAYFCASSLIKTGQGEQFFGPGTRLTVL.

Only one count was recorded for this clone. The chain couples TRBV27 to TRBJ2-1; D gene ambiguous. The V end lost 0 bases, the J end lost 0 bases, and 9 bases lay between the germline ends. This CDR3 is built from 16 residues. The germline V gene encodes CDR1 MNHEY and CDR2 SMNVEV (reference sequence). In DNA, the CDR3 is TGTGCCAGCAGTTTATCGTACGGTAGCTCCTACAATGAGCAGTTCTTC. Amino acid sequence: CASSLSYGSSYNEQFF.

CDR3 residues: CASRPTSTDTQYF. The CDR3, as DNA: TGTGCCAGCAGACCCACTAGCACAGATACGCAGTATTTT. This chain uses TRBV28 with TRBJ2-3; D is ambiguous. V was cut by 6 bases and J by 0 bases, with 7 bases left in between. Germline V gene lookup returns CDR1 MDHEN and CDR2 SYDVKM. CDR3 length: 13 residues.

The chain employs TRBV4-2 and TRBJ2-1; 8 bases map to TRBD2. Trimming took 0 bases from V and 0 from J; bases not matched to a gene: 4. Germline CDR1 LGHNA, CDR2 YNFKEQ. CDR3 length: 17 amino acids. CDR3 region: CASSQESTSASYNEQFF. The CDR3 coding sequence is TGTGCCAGCAGCCAAGAGTCGACTAGCGCCTCCTACAATGAGCAGTTCTTC.

The rearrangement joins TRBV7-6 to TRBJ1-6; TRBD1 is a possible D gene (6 bases). V lost 10 bases, J lost 7 bases, and 11 bases lay in between. The CDR3 is 12 residues long. Germline loops: CDR1 SGHVS, CDR2 FNYEAQ. The CDR3 is CATRTANSPLHF. The CDR3 DNA follows: TGTGCCACCCGGACAGCCAATTCACCCCTCCACTTT.

This chain joins TRBV20-1 and TRBJ2-1; maybe TRBD2 (5 bases). CDR1 and CDR2 (germline): DFQATT, SNEGSKA (reference sequence). V lost 6 bases, J lost 9 bases, and 12 bases lay in between. This CDR3 region has 11 residues. This CDR3 reads CSAARDIEQFF. CDR3 DNA: TGCAGTGCCGCGAGGGATATTGAGCAGTTCTTC.

This chain links TRBV5-4 with TRBJ2-7; no reliable D call. The CDR3 is made up of 12 amino acids. The germline V and J ends were trimmed by 0 bases and 4 bases, with 5 bases remaining between them. From germline, CDR1 is SGHNT and CDR2 YYREEE (reference sequence). In nucleotides, the CDR3 is TGTGCCAGCAGCTTGGACCTATACGAGCAGTACTTC. Residues: CASSLDLYEQYF.

The chain recombines TRBV20-1 with TRBJ2-3; 7 bases map to TRBD2. The CDR3 covers 15 residues. CDR1 and CDR2 (germline): DFQATT, SNEGSKA (reference sequence). V trimming: 3 bases; J trimming: 0 bases; junction bases outside the gene matches: 6. The CDR3 sequence is CSASGGSGSTDTQYF. In DNA form, the CDR3 reads TGCAGTGCTAGTGGGGGTAGCGGGAGCACAGATACGCAGTATTTT.

This rearrangement joins TRBV5-1 to TRBJ2-7; 12 nucleotides line up with TRBD1. Losses at the gene ends were 5 bases for V and 6 bases for J; bases not matched to a gene: 3. Germline assignment: CDR1 SGHRS and CDR2 YFSETQ. This CDR3 is 13 amino acids long. The CDR3: CASRGQGAREQYF. The CDR3 bases are TGCGCCAGCAGGGGACAGGGGGCCCGCGAGCAGTACTTC. Looking up the rest from reference TRBV5-1 and TRBJ2-7 gives the full variable domain: KAGVTQTPRYLIKTRGQQVTLSCSPISGHRSVSWYQQTPGQGLQFLFEYFSETQRNKGNFPGRFSGRQFSNSRSEMNVSTLELGDSALYLCASRGQGAREQYFGPGTRLTVT.

The rearrangement links TRBV29-1 to TRBJ2-6; TRBD1 matches 12 bases. Germline V gene sequence: CDR1 SQVTM, CDR2 ANQGSEA. The CDR3 covers 18 residues. V shed 2 bases, J shed 0 bases, and the junction held 5 bases outside the gene matches. The CDR3 coding sequence is TGCAGCGTTGAAATGGGGGACAGGGGGCCCTCTGGGGCCAACGTCCTGACTTTC. Encoded protein: CSVEMGDRGPSGANVLTF.

The V gene is TRBV4-1, the J gene TRBJ2-7; the match to TRBD2 covers 16 bases. CDR3 size: 16 residues. Germline CDR1 MGHRA, CDR2 YSYEKL. The V gene end was trimmed by 4 bases and the J gene end by 7 bases; junction bases not matched to a gene: 7. CDR3 sequence: CASSPGLAGGPEEQYF. Written as DNA, the CDR3 is TGCGCCAGCAGCCCGGGACTAGCGGGAGGGCCGGAGGAGCAGTACTTC.

The V gene is TRBV7-2, the J gene TRBJ2-7; 10 bases are shared with TRBD1. V gave up 5 bases and J gave up 4 bases; unmatched junction bases: 11. Germline V lookup: CDR1 SGHTA, CDR2 FQGNSA. The CDR3 length is 16 residues. CDR3 nucleotide sequence: TGTGCCAGCAGCCCAAGACGGGACAGGGGCAGGTACGAGCAGTACTTC. It is translated as CASSPRRDRGRYEQYF. The full variable domain, completed using reference TRBV7-2 and TRBJ2-7, is GAGVSQSPSNKVTEKGKDVELRCDPISGHTALYWYRQSLGQGLEFLIYFQGNSAPDKSGLPSDRFSAERTGGSVSTLTIQRTQQEDSAVYLCASSPRRDRGRYEQYFGPGTRLTVT.

This chain connects TRBV5-1 to TRBJ2-3; a possible D gene is TRBD2 (5 bases). V lost 4 bases and J 6 bases, leaving 15 bases between the germline ends. CDR1 and CDR2 (germline): SGHRS, YFSETQ. The CDR3 consists of 14 residues. This CDR3 is CASSPTWGADTQYF. Written as DNA, the CDR3 is TGCGCCAGCAGCCCGACTTGGGGAGCCGATACGCAGTATTTT. The whole variable domain, remainder taken from reference TRBV5-1 and TRBJ2-3, is KAGVTQTPRYLIKTRGQQVTLSCSPISGHRSVSWYQQTPGQGLQFLFEYFSETQRNKGNFPGRFSGRQFSNSRSEMNVSTLELGDSALYLCASSPTWGADTQYFGPGTRLTVL.

V and J are TRBV5-6 and TRBJ2-4, with a tentative D call TRBD1 (6 bases). V lost 4 bases and J lost 11, with 16 bases in between. The CDR3 spans 13 residues. Per germline, CDR1 SGHDT and CDR2 YYEEEE. This chain's CDR3 is CASSETSGAVQYF. The CDR3 region has the DNA TGTGCCAGCAGCGAGACTTCAGGGGCAGTTCAGTACTTC. The variable domain in full, completed from reference TRBV5-6 and TRBJ2-4, reads DAGVTQSPTHLIKTRGQQVTLRCSPKSGHDTVSWYQQALGQGPQFIFQYYEEEERQRGNFPDRFSGHQFPNYSSELNVNALLLGDSALYLCASSETSGAVQYFGAGTRLSVL.

This sequence joins TRBV5-5 and TRBJ1-6; D perhaps matches TRBD1 (6 bases). CDR1 is SGHKS, CDR2 YYEKEE, per germline (reference sequence). Deletions cut 0 bases from V and 5 bases from J, with 12 bases between. This CDR3 comprises 16 residues. The CDR3 bases are TGTGCCAGCAGCTTGGGGGGGCCGGAGAATAATTCACCCCTCCACTTT. It encodes CASSLGGPENNSPLHF.

This chain uses TRBV28 with TRBJ1-1, with no clear D. The CDR3 length is 12 residues. V was clipped by 6 bases and J by 5 bases, with 10 bases between them. Germline V gene lookup returns CDR1 MDHEN and CDR2 SYDVKM. In nucleotides, the CDR3 is TGTGCCAGCAGACCCGATCGGACTGAAGCTTTCTTT. It encodes CASRPDRTEAFF.

The rearrangement joins TRBV7-2 to TRBJ2-7, with a tentative D call TRBD1 (5 bases). The V gene's germline CDR1 is SGHTA and CDR2 FQGNSA. This CDR3 is 15 amino acids long. The V end lost 2 bases, the J end lost 0 bases, and 11 bases lay between the germline ends. As DNA, the CDR3 is TGTGCCAGCAGCTTAACCAGGGAAAGCTCCTACGAGCAGTACTTC. This sequence encodes CASSLTRESSYEQYF.

This clone came up a few times. V usage is TRBV7-9 and J usage is TRBJ1-3; D is possibly TRBD1 (5 bases). The CDR3 loop spans 15 amino acids. From germline, CDR1 is SEHNR and CDR2 FQNEAQ (reference sequence). V was pared by 5 bases and J by 2 bases, with 13 bases between. Here the CDR3 reads CASSKPGQAGNTIYF. The CDR3 DNA is TGTGCCAGCAGCAAACCTGGACAAGCTGGAAACACCATATATTTT.

The rearrangement links TRBV24-1 to TRBJ2-1, with TRBD1 identical over 10 bases. This CDR3 has 15 amino acids. The J segment lost 7 bases and the V segment lost 4 bases, leaving 6 bases of the junction unmatched. Germline V gives CDR1 KGHDR, CDR2 SFDVKD. CDR3 sequence reads: CATSDRQGALNEQFF. The CDR3 region has the DNA TGTGCCACCAGTGACAGACAGGGGGCATTGAATGAGCAGTTCTTC.

The genes are TRBV7-2 and TRBJ2-2, with TRBD1 identical over 10 bases. This CDR3 comprises 16 residues. Per the germline V gene, CDR1 is SGHTA and CDR2 is FQGNSA. With 1 base clipped from V and 5 bases from J, the junction kept 4 bases outside the gene matches. CDR3 DNA sequence: TGTGCCAGCAGCTTAGGGACAGGGGGTTATACCGGGGAGCTGTTTTTT. Its protein is CASSLGTGGYTGELFF.

V is TRBV4-3 and J is TRBJ2-7; 9 bases align to TRBD2. The CDR3 sequence is 15 residues long. After removal of 1 base from V and 6 bases from J, the junction contained 7 bases not matched to a gene. Germline assignment: CDR1 LGHNA and CDR2 YSLEER. The CDR3 DNA is TGCGCCAGCAGCCAAGGATTTGCGGGAGGGGGCGAGCAGTACTTC. It encodes CASSQGFAGGGEQYF.

The J gene is TRBJ1-2, the V gene TRBV5-6; unclear D gene. This CDR3 has 12 residues. Germline loops: CDR1 SGHDT, CDR2 YYEEEE. V gave up 0 bases and J gave up 12 bases, with 12 bases separating them. The CDR3 region is CASSLGRSSNTF. Here the CDR3 DNA reads TGTGCCAGCAGCTTGGGGAGGAGCAGCAACACCTTC.

This sequence joins TRBV10-1 and TRBJ2-1; 7 nucleotides match TRBD2. Losses at the gene ends were 5 bases for V and 4 bases for J; bases not matched to a gene: 14. The CDR3 extends over 17 amino acids. The germline gives CDR1 WNHNN, CDR2 SYGVQD (reference sequence). The CDR3 sequence: CASSPGRGLADYNEQFF. The CDR3, as DNA: TGCGCCAGCAGTCCGGGTAGAGGTCTAGCGGATTACAATGAGCAGTTCTTC.

This rearrangement joins TRBV5-4 to TRBJ1-1; no firm D call. This CDR3 region has 15 residues. Germline V lookup: CDR1 SGHNT, CDR2 YYREEE (reference sequence). V was pared by 3 bases and J by 0 bases, with 12 bases between. CDR3 coding DNA: TGTGCCAGCAGCTCCGATCCCGGGGTGAACACTGAAGCTTTCTTT. Protein: CASSSDPGVNTEAFF.

The chain links TRBV4-3 to TRBJ2-7, with TRBD2 identical over 8 bases. Germline loops: CDR1 LGHNA, CDR2 YSLEER. The CDR3 sequence is 17 residues long. The V and J ends lost 5 bases and 2 bases, in that order; junction bases with no gene match: 14. CDR3 sequence reads: CASSYSIAGTRTYEQYF. CDR3 sequence (DNA): TGCGCCAGCAGCTACTCAATAGCGGGGACCAGAACCTACGAGCAGTACTTC.

The chain carries TRBV20-1 and TRBJ1-5; 8 nucleotides match TRBD1. V lost 3 bases and J lost 8; bases outside the gene matches: 3. Germline-derived CDR1 and CDR2 are DFQATT and SNEGSKA (reference sequence). The length of the CDR3 is 12 residues. The DNA of the CDR3 is TGCAGTGCTAGTTCAGGGGGCGAGCCCCAGCATTTT. It encodes CSASSGGEPQHF.